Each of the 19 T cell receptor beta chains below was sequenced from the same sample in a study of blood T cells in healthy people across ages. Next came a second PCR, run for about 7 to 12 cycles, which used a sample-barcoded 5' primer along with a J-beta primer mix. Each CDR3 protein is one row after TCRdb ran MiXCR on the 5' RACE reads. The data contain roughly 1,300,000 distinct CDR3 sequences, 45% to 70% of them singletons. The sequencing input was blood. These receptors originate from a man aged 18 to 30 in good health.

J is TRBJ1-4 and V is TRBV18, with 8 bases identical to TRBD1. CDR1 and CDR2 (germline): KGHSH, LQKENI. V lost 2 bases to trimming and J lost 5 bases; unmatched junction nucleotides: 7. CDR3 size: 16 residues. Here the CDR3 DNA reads TGTGCCAGCTCACCAGAACAGGGGGAAAGGAATGAAAAACTGTTTTTT. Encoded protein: CASSPEQGERNEKLFF. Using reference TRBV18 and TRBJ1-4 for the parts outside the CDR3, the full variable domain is NAGVMQNPRHLVRRRGQEARLRCSPMKGHSHVYWYRQLPEEGLKFMVYLQKENIIDESGMPKERFSAEFPKEGPSILRIQQVVRGDSAAYFCASSPEQGERNEKLFFGSGTQLSVL.

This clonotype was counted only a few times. CDR3 residues: CASSLVGGRDEQFF. The DNA for the CDR3 is TGCGCCAGCAGCTTGGTTGGAGGGAGGGATGAGCAGTTCTTC. The V and J genes are TRBV5-1 and TRBJ2-1, with 7 positions matching TRBD2. The length of the CDR3 is 14 residues. Germline assignment: CDR1 SGHRS and CDR2 YFSETQ. V lost 0 bases, J lost 8 bases, and 5 bases stayed unmatched. Combining the CDR3 with reference TRBV5-1 and TRBJ2-1 gives the whole variable domain KAGVTQTPRYLIKTRGQQVTLSCSPISGHRSVSWYQQTPGQGLQFLFEYFSETQRNKGNFPGRFSGRQFSNSRSEMNVSTLELGDSALYLCASSLVGGRDEQFFGPGTRLTVL.

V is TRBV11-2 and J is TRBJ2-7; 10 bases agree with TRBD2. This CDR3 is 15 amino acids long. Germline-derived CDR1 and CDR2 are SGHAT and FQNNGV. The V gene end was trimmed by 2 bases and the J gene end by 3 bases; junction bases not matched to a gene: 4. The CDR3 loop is CASSLLGLAIYEQYF. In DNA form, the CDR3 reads TGTGCCAGCAGCTTACTGGGACTAGCGATCTACGAGCAGTACTTC. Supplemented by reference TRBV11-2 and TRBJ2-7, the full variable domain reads EAGVAQSPRYKIIEKRQSVAFWCNPISGHATLYWYQQILGQGPKLLIQFQNNGVVDDSQLPKDRFSAERLKGVDSTLKIQPAKLEDSAVYLCASSLLGLAIYEQYFGPGTRLTVT.

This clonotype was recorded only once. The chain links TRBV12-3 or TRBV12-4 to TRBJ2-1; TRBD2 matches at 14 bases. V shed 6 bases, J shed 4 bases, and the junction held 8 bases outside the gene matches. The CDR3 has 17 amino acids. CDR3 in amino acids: CASRRTSGRLPYNEQFF. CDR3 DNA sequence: TGTGCCAGCAGAAGGACTAGCGGGAGGCTCCCTTACAATGAGCAGTTCTTC.

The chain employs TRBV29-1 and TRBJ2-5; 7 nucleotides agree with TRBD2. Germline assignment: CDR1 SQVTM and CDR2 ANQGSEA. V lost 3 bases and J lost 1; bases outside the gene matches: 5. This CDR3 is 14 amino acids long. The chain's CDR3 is CSVEEGLTQETQYF. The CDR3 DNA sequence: TGCAGCGTTGAGGAGGGACTAACCCAAGAGACCCAGTACTTC.

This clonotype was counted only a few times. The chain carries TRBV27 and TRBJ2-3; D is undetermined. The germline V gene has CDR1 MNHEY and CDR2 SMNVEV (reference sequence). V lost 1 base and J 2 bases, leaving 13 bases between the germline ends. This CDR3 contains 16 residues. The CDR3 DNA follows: TGTGCCAGCAGTTTATATCGAGCCGACCCCACAGATACGCAGTATTTT. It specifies CASSLYRADPTDTQYF.

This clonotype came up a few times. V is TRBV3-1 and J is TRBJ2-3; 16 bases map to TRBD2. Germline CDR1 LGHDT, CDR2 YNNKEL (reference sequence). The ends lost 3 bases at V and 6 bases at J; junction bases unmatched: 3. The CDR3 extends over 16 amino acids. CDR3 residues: CASSQGLAGGPDTQYF. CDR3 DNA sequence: TGTGCCAGCAGCCAGGGACTAGCGGGGGGGCCGGATACGCAGTATTTT.

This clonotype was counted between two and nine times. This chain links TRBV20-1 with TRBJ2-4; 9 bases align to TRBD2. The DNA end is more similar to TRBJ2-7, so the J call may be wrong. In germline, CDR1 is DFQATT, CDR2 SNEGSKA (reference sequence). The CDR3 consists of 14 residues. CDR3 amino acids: CSASLMAGGNEQYF. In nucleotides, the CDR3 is TGCAGTGCTAGTCTGATGGCGGGAGGGAACGAGCAGTACTTC.

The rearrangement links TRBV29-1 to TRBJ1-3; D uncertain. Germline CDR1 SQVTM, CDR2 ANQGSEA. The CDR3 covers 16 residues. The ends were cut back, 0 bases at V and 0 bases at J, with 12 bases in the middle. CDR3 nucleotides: TGCAGCGTTGAAGATTCTGCGGGCTCCTCTGGAAACACCATATATTTT. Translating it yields CSVEDSAGSSGNTIYF.

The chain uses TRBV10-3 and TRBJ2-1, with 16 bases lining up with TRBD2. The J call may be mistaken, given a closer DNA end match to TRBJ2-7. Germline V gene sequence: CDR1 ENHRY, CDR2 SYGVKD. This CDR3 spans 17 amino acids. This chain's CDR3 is CATFNTGTSGGGNEQYF. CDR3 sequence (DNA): TGTGCCACCTTTAATACCGGGACTAGCGGGGGGGGCAATGAGCAGTACTTC.

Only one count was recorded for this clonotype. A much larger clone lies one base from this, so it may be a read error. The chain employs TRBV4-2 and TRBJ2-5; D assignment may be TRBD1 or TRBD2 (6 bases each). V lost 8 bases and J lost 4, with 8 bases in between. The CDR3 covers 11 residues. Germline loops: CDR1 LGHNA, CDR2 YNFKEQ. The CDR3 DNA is TGTGCCAGCGAGGGGGGAGAGACCCAGTACTTC. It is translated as CASEGGETQYF.

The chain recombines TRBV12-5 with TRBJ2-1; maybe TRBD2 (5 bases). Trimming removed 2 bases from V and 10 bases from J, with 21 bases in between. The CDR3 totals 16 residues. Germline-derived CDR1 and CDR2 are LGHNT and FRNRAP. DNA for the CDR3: TGTGCTAGTGGTTTGCCTCCTCCAGAACGTCCGGGGGAGCAGTTCTTC. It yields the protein CASGLPPPERPGEQFF.

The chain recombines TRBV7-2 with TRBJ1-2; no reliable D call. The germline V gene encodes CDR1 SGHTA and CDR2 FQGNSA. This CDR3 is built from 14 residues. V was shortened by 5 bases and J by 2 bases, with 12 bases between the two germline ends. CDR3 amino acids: CASSTLPGNYGYTF. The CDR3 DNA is TGTGCCAGCAGCACCCTGCCGGGCAACTATGGCTACACCTTC.

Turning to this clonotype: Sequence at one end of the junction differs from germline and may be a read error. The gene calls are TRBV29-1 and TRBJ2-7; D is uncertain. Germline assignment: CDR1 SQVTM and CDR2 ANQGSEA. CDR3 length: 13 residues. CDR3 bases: TGCAGCGGTGAAGATGCAGCCTCCTACGAGCAGTACTTC. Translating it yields CSGEDAASYEQYF.

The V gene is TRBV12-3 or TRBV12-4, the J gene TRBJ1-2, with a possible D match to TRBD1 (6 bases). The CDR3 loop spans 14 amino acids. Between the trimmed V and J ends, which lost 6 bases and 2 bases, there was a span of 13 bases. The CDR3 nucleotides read TGTGCCAGCAGACGTGAGGGGGACAACTATGGCTACACCTTC. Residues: CASRREGDNYGYTF.

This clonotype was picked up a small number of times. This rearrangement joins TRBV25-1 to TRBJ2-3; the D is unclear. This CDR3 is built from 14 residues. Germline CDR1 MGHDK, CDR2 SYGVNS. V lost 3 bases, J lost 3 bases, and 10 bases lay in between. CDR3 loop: CASSDDMGTDTQYF. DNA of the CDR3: TGTGCCAGCAGTGACGACATGGGAACAGATACGCAGTATTTT.

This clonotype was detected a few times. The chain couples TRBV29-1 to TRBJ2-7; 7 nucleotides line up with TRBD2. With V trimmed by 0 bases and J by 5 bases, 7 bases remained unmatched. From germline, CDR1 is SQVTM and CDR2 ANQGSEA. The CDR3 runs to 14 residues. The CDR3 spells CSVEDRGESNEQYF. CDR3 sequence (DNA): TGCAGCGTTGAAGATCGGGGGGAATCCAACGAGCAGTACTTC.

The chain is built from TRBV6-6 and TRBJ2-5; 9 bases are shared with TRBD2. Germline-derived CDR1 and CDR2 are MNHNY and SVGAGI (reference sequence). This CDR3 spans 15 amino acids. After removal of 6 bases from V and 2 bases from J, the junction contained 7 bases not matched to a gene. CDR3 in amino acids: CASRLSGGGQETQYF. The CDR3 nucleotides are TGTGCCAGCAGGCTTAGCGGGGGCGGACAAGAGACCCAGTACTTC.

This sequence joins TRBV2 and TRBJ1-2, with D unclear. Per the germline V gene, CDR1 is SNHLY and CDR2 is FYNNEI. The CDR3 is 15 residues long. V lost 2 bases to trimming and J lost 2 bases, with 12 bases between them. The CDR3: CASSESGIGNYGYTF. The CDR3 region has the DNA TGTGCCAGCAGTGAATCCGGGATCGGGAACTATGGCTACACCTTC.